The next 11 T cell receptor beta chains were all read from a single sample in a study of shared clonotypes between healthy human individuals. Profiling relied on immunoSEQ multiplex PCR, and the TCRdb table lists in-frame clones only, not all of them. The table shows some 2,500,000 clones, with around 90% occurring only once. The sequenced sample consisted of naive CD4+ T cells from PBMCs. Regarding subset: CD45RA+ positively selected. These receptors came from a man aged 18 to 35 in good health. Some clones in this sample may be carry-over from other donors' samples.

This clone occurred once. CDR3 sequence (DNA): TGTGCCAGCAGTTTATATCAGGGGCCGACCTACGAGCAGTACTTC. It specifies CASSLYQGPTYEQYF. The V gene is TRBV28, the J gene TRBJ2-7, with D possibly matching TRBD1 (6 bases). With 1 base removed from V and 2 bases from J, the gap between germline ends came to 12 bases. The CDR3 runs to 15 residues. Per the germline V gene, CDR1 is MDHEN and CDR2 is SYDVKM.

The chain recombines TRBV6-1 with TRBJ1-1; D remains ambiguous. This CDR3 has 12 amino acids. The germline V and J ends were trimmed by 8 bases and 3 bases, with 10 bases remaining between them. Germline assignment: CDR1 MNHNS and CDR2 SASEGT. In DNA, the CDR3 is TGTGCCAGCGCCCCAAAATACACTGAAGCTTTCTTT. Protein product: CASAPKYTEAFF.

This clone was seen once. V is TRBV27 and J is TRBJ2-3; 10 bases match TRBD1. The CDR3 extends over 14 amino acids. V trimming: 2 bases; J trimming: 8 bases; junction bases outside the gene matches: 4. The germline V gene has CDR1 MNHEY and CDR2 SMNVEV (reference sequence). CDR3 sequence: CASSLGTGAATQYF. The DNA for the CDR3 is TGTGCCAGCAGTTTAGGGACAGGGGCAGCTACGCAGTATTTT.

The CDR3 loop is CASRLPGLAGADSYEQYF. The DNA of the CDR3 is TGTGCCAGCAGACTCCCGGGACTAGCGGGTGCCGACTCCTACGAGCAGTACTTC. The rearrangement joins TRBV28 to TRBJ2-7; 12 bases are a match to TRBD2. V was clipped by 6 bases and J by 0 bases; unmatched bases: 12. The CDR3 loop spans 18 amino acids. CDR1 is MDHEN, CDR2 SYDVKM, per germline.

CDR3 residues: CATTGGVEEKLFF. CDR3 DNA sequence: TGTGCCACCACAGGGGGCGTTGAAGAAAAACTGTTTTTT. The chain combines TRBV10-3 with TRBJ1-4; 9 bases are shared with TRBD1. The CDR3 has 13 amino acids. Per the germline V gene, CDR1 is ENHRY and CDR2 is SYGVKD. V shed 10 bases and J 8 bases; nucleotides not matched to a gene: 8.

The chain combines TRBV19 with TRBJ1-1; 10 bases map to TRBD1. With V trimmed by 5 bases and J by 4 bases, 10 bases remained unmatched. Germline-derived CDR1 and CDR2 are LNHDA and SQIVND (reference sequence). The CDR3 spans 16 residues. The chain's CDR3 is CASSYRQGARSTEAFF. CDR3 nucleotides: TGTGCCAGTAGTTACAGACAGGGGGCGCGTAGCACTGAAGCTTTCTTT.

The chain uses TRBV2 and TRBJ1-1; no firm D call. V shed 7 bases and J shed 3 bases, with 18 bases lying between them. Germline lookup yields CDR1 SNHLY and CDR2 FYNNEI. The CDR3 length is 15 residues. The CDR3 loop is CASMSQPGVDTEAFF. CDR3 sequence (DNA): TGTGCCAGCATGAGCCAACCTGGAGTGGACACTGAAGCTTTCTTT.

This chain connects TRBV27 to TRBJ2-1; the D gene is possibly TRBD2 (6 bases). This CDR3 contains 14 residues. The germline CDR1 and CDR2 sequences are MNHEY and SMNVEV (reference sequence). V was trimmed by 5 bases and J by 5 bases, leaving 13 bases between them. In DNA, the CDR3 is TGTGCCAGCAGTCTACTTAGCGGCAACAATGAGCAGTTCTTC. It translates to CASSLLSGNNEQFF.

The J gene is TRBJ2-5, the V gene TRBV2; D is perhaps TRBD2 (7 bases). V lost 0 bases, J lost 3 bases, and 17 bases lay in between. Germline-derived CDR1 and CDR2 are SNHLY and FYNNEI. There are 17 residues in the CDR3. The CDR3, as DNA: TGTGCCAGCAGTGAAGCGGAGAGTCGGGGGGCCGAAGAGACCCAGTACTTC. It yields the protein CASSEAESRGAEETQYF. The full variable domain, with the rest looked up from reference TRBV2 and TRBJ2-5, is EPEVTQTPSHQVTQMGQEVILRCVPISNHLYFYWYRQILGQKVEFLVSFYNNEISEKSEIFDDQFSVERPDGSNFTLKIRSTKLEDSAMYFCASSEAESRGAEETQYFGPGTRLLVL.

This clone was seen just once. The CDR3 nucleotides are TGCGCCAGCAGCCAAGTTGGGCAGCCGAACACTGAAGCTTTCTTT. This codes for CASSQVGQPNTEAFF. This rearrangement joins TRBV4-3 to TRBJ1-1, with no clear D. CDR1 and CDR2 (germline): LGHNA, YSLEER. This CDR3 comprises 15 residues. The germline V and J ends were trimmed by 1 base and 1 base, with 10 bases remaining between them.

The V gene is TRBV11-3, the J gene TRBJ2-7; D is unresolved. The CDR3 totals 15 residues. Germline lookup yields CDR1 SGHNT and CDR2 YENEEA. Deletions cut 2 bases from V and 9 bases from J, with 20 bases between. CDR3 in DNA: TGTGCCAGCAGCTTAAGTTCGGGCTACCCGCTTAGGCAGTACTTC. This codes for CASSLSSGYPLRQYF.